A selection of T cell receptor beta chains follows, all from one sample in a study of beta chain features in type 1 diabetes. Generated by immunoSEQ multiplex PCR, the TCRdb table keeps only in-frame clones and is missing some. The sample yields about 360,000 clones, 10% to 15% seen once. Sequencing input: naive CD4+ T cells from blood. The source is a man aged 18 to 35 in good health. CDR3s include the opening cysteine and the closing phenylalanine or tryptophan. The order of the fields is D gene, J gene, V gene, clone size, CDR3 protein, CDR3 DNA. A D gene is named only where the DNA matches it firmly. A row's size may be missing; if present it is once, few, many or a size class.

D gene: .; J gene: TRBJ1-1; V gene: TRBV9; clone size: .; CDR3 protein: CASSVALGENTEAFF; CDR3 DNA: TGTGCCAGCAGCGTAGCTCTAGGTGAGAACACTGAAGCTTTCTTT
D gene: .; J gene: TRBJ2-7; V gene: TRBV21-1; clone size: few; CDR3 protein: CASSSRQDSYEQYF; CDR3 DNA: TGTGCCAGCAGCAGTAGACAAGACTCCTACGAGCAGTACTTC
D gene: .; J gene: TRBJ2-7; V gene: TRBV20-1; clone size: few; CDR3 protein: CSARDQTEQYF; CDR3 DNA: TGCAGTGCTAGAGATCAAACCGAGCAGTACTTC
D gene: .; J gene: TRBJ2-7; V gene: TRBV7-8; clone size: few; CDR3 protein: CASSLRRVDPQYEQYF; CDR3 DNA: TGTGCCAGCAGCTTACGCAGGGTTGATCCCCAATACGAGCAGTACTTC
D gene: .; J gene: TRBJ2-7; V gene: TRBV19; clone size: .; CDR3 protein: CASSIAGVVPYEQYF; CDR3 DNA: TGTGCCAGTAGTATAGCAGGGGTCGTACCCTACGAGCAGTACTTC
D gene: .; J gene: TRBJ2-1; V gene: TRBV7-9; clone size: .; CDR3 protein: CASSLGQGRSQFF; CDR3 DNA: TGTGCCAGCAGCTTAGGCCAGGGGCGGTCGCAGTTCTTC
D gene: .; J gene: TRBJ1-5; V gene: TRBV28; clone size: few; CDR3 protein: CASRESSNQPQHF; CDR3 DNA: TGTGCCAGCAGGGAGTCGAGCAATCAGCCCCAGCATTTT
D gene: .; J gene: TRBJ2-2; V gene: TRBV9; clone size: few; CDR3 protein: CASSVVGGGGELFF; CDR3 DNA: TGTGCCAGCAGCGTAGTAGGGGGGGGCGGGGAGCTGTTTTTT
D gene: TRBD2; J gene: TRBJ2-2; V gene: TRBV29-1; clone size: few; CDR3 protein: CSVVRLAGGHGELFF; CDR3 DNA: TGCAGCGTGGTTAGACTAGCGGGAGGGCACGGGGAGCTGTTTTTT
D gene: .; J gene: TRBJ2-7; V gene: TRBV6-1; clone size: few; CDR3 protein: CASKEQHVSYEQYF; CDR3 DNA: TGTGCCAGCAAGGAACAGCATGTCTCCTACGAGCAGTACTTC
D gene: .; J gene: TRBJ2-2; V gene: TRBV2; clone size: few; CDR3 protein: CASSEDFRAGELFF; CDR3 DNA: TGTGCCAGCAGTGAGGACTTTAGGGCCGGGGAGCTGTTTTTT